This T cell receptor (beta chain) was sequenced for a study of blood T cell repertoires in COVID-19 (dated by TCRdb to about 2020). For context, the study as a whole: Samples from collaborators originated in the United States, Italy and Spain and spanned both the acute and convalescent phases of COVID-19. Nearly every sample came with metadata listing a de-identified subject ID, COVID-19 status, age in years and sex. Where HLA class I and class II types were available, the types were taken from metadata supplied by the sample provider, not from assay-based typing. Subjects who had been exposed to COVID-19, were actively infected with it, or had recovered from it provided the deeply sampled blood TCRbeta repertoires that made up the dataset. A freely available public database, intended as a resource for researchers studying the immune response to SARS-CoV-2, is where the repertoires were released. The material from the prospective study consisted of cDNA or gDNA derived from T cells, B-cell-depleted T cells, or PBMCs. The samples were drawn from the first 160 participants of the ongoing ImmuneRACE study and from about 1,200 subjects provided by 6 global collaborators.

At one collaborating source in Seattle, patients were enrolled during active infection and were followed longitudinally through the course of disease. Whole blood was collected in K2EDTA tubes by collaborating institutions according to the institutions' own protocols. For TCRbeta analysis, collaborator samples were shipped as frozen whole blood, as isolated PBMCs, or as DNA extracted from either sample type. TCRbeta CDR3 regions were amplified from genomic DNA by means of the immunoSEQ Assay, a bias-controlled multiplex PCR. The study's own analysis went as follows. Within the assay, amplification of reference gene primers was used to estimate how many nucleated cells each sample contained. Sequence reads were collapsed and filtered to measure the absolute abundance of every unique TCRbeta CDR3 rearrangement. For each sample, productive Simpson clonality was calculated by taking the square root of Simpson's diversity index across productive rearrangements. The source is immuneACCESS, and TCRdb retained only in-frame sequences with V and J called. Part of the clones is not carried over; for the studies checked, unresolved V genes explain less than half of this, and the remainder is unexplained. V, J and clone size derive from that table, while D and trimming were established from the DNA sequence. The sample table holds about 170,000 clones, of which around 81% were seen once. The ten biggest clones cover 7.5% to 10% of the sample.

CDR1 and CDR2 are read off the germline V gene as SNHLY and FYNNEI. V is shortened by 4 bases, J by 9 bases, and the region joining them spans 19 bases. The CDR3 runs 16 residues from the cysteine to the phenylalanine. Only the CDR3 DNA stays, 48 bases, in frame from base 1. Summary of the overall study and its limitations: The quantity of clinical and demographic metadata differed by source and by participant and was supplied without curation.

This clone was counted between two and nine times. The antigen this receptor binds is unknown. The sample holds no much larger clone one base away, and base qualities are not on file. The chain couples TRBV2 to TRBJ1-6; the D gene cannot be resolved reliably. The receptor's source is a woman of 80 years or more with COVID-19, enrolled during active disease. Sequenced material: peripheral blood. The nucleotides read TGTGCCAGCAGTGCGCCCCCGGGGAGGGATCTTTCACCCCTCCACTTT. The translation is CASSAPPGRDLSPLHF.